This is a list of T cell receptor beta chains from one sample in a study of blood T cell repertoires in COVID-19. TCRdb's table, derived via immunoSEQ multiplex PCR, lists solely in-frame clones and lacks some. Of about 49,000 clones in the sample, approximately 80% are singletons; the top ten hold under 25%. The specimen sequenced was peripheral blood. These receptors all stem from a woman at least 80 years old with COVID-19, enrolled during active disease. Each CDR3 is given with its conserved first and last residue. Fields, in order: clone size, J gene, V gene, D gene, CDR3 DNA, CDR3 protein. The D gene is left open where the match is weak. Expanded clones are given a class, and other clones once, few, many or no size at all.

-	TRBJ2-4	TRBV2	-	TGTGCCAGCAGCTCACGCAGGGCGGACCTAGCCAAAAACATTCAGTACTTC	CASSSRRADLAKNIQYF
few	TRBJ1-1	TRBV11-2	-	TGTGCCAGCAGCTCTATCAGGGAGGTTGTCTTT	CASSSIREVVF
-	TRBJ2-1	TRBV19	TRBD2	TGTGCCAGCCGGAGGGTAGCGGGAGTGGATGAGCAGTTCTTC	CASRRVAGVDEQFF
few	TRBJ2-1	TRBV11-3	TRBD2	TGTGCCAGCAGCTTGGGACTAGCGGGAGGAGTGGATGAGCAGTTCTTC	CASSLGLAGGVDEQFF
-	TRBJ2-5	TRBV3-1/TRBV3-2	-	TGTGCCAGCAGCCCCCCCCTAGGGGGTGAGACCCAGTACTTC	CASSPPLGGETQYF
-	TRBJ2-5	TRBV30	-	TGTGCCTGGAGTGTAGCGTCCAGGGAAAGAGAGACCCAGTACTTC	CAWSVASRERETQYF
few	TRBJ1-2	TRBV19	-	TGTGCCAGTAGTAAGACAGCAACCTATGGCTACACCTTC	CASSKTATYGYTF
-	TRBJ2-7	TRBV19	TRBD2	TGTGCCAGTAGTACTGTACCCGGGACTAGCGGGAGGGCCGTCGACGAGCAGTACTTC	CASSTVPGTSGRAVDEQYF
-	TRBJ2-5	TRBV7-2	TRBD1	TGTGCCAGCAGCCGGGACAGGGCCCAAGAGACCCAGTACTTC	CASSRDRAQETQYF
-	TRBJ2-5	TRBV28	-	TGTGCCAGCAGCCTCTATTGGGACCTAGGCTTGACAGGGACTTTTGAGACCCAGTACTTC	CASSLYWDLGLTGTFETQYF
-	TRBJ1-6	TRBV18	-	TGTGCCAGCTCACCGCAGCAGGGGAGCGATTCACCCCTCCACTTT	CASSPQQGSDSPLHF
few	TRBJ2-5	TRBV7-2	TRBD2	TGTGCCAGCAGCTTAGAACTAGCGGGAGTTCAAGAGACCCAGTACTTC	CASSLELAGVQETQYF
-	TRBJ1-5	TRBV6-2/TRBV6-3	TRBD1	TGTGCCAGCAGCCCAGGACAGGGGGTGAGTCAGCCCCAGCATTTT	CASSPGQGVSQPQHF
-	TRBJ1-1	TRBV10-2	TRBD1	TGCGCCAGCAGGACGGACAGGATGGCTTTCTTT	CASRTDRMAFF
-	TRBJ2-1	TRBV28	TRBD2	TGTGCCAGCAGCCCCCCCATGGTTAGCGGGAGAGTTGGCTACAATGAGCAGTTCTTC	CASSPPMVSGRVGYNEQFF
few	TRBJ2-2	TRBV19	TRBD2	TGTGCCAGTAGTGGCCCCTCGACTAGCGGGCGGACCGGGGAGCTGTTTTTT	CASSGPSTSGRTGELFF
-	TRBJ1-3	TRBV19	TRBD1	TGTGCCAGTAGTCCCCGGACAGGAGTGGATCCTTTCGGAAACACCATATATTTT	CASSPRTGVDPFGNTIYF
few	TRBJ1-2	TRBV25-1	TRBD1	TGTGCCAGCAGTGTAGGGACAGGCTGGCTTGGCTACACCTTC	CASSVGTGWLGYTF
-	TRBJ2-7	TRBV27	-	TGTGCCAGCAGTAGGACTCGCTCCCAAGCCTACGAGCAGTACTTC	CASSRTRSQAYEQYF
-	TRBJ1-2	TRBV28	TRBD1	TGTGCCAGCCGGGAGGGGGCGGCAGGCTACACCTTC	CASREGAAGYTF
-	TRBJ2-7	TRBV6-1	-	TGTGCCAGCAGTGACACTGATGTCTACGAGCAGTACTTC	CASSDTDVYEQYF
-	TRBJ2-2	TRBV2	-	TGTGCCAGAAGGGACACTCACACCGGGGAGCTGTTTTTT	CARRDTHTGELFF
-	TRBJ1-1	TRBV6-2/TRBV6-3	TRBD1	TGTGCCAGCATCCCAACCGGGACAGGGGGCACTGAAGCTTTCTTT	CASIPTGTGGTEAFF
-	TRBJ1-6	TRBV18	-	TGTGCCAGCTCTTCCGGTCTTAGTTCACCCCTCCACTTT	CASSSGLSSPLHF
-	TRBJ1-1	TRBV28	-	TGTGCCAGCAGAGAGCAGGGGATCGACACTGAAGCTTTCTTT	CASREQGIDTEAFF
-	TRBJ2-7	TRBV11-3	TRBD1	TGTGCCAGCAGCTTGGGCAGGGGGTCCTACGAGCAGTACTTC	CASSLGRGSYEQYF
once	TRBJ1-1	TRBV6-4	TRBD1	TGTGCCAGCAGTATGACAGGGCACCCAAATGAAGCTTTCTTT	CASSMTGHPNEAFF
-	TRBJ1-2	TRBV19	-	TGTGCCAGTAGTTCCAGGGCCCAGGGCCACTATGGCTACACCTTC	CASSSRAQGHYGYTF
-	TRBJ2-7	TRBV19	-	TGTGCCAGTAGTGAAAGGACAGAGACTCCCTACGAGCAGTACTTC	CASSERTETPYEQYF
-	TRBJ2-1	TRBV7-2	TRBD2	TGTGCCAGCAGCTTCCCCGTGGCGCTAGCGGGAGGGTCGGGGGGTGAGCAGTTCTTC	CASSFPVALAGGSGGEQFF
-	TRBJ2-5	TRBV5-1	-	TGCGCCAGCAGCTTGGGAGGGTTTGGGGAGACCCAGTACTTC	CASSLGGFGETQYF
-	TRBJ2-7	TRBV7-8	TRBD1	TGTGCCAGCAGCTGGACAGGGAACTACGAGCAGTACTTC	CASSWTGNYEQYF
few	TRBJ2-1	TRBV12-3/TRBV12-4	-	TGTGCCAGCAGACTAGTGGATGAGCAGTTCTTC	CASRLVDEQFF
-	TRBJ2-7	TRBV2	-	TGTGCCAGCAATTTAGCGGTCGTATCCTACGAGCAGTACTTC	CASNLAVVSYEQYF
-	TRBJ2-2	TRBV2	TRBD2	TGTGCCAGCAGTTTCGGACTAGCGGGAGTCAACGGGGAGCTGTTTTTT	CASSFGLAGVNGELFF
-	TRBJ1-2	TRBV28	TRBD1	TGTGCCAGCCGACAGGGGGCCTATGGCTACACCTTC	CASRQGAYGYTF
-	TRBJ2-2	TRBV3-1/TRBV3-2	TRBD2	TGTGCCAGCAGCCAAGATCGTACTAGCGGAAACACCGGGGAGCTGTTTTTT	CASSQDRTSGNTGELFF
few	TRBJ1-1	TRBV4-1	-	TGCGCCAGCAGCCGGAGGGCGGAAGGGAACACTGAAGCTTTCTTT	CASSRRAEGNTEAFF
-	TRBJ1-1	TRBV5-1	-	TGCGCCAGCAGCGAAAGTACAGTGAACACTGAAGCTTTCTTT	CASSESTVNTEAFF
-	TRBJ1-1	TRBV10-3	-	TGTGCCATCAAATCCGACACTGAAGCTTTCTTT	CAIKSDTEAFF
once	TRBJ2-1	TRBV4-2	TRBD2	TGTGCCAGCAGCCAGGCCGGGACTAGCGGGAGTAAAGAGCAGTTCTTC	CASSQAGTSGSKEQFF
once	TRBJ2-2	TRBV7-3	TRBD1	TGTGCCAGCAGCCCCCAGGGGGCCGGGGAGCTGTTTTTT	CASSPQGAGELFF
-	TRBJ1-6	TRBV27	-	TGTGCCAGCAAGGGGTGGGATAATTCACCCCTCCACTTT	CASKGWDNSPLHF
once	TRBJ1-5	TRBV24-1	-	TGTGCCACCAGTGAAGGGGGACGGTACAATCAGCCCCAGCATTTT	CATSEGGRYNQPQHF
-	TRBJ2-3	TRBV25-1	-	TGTGCCAGCAGTGAATTGAGGAGCACAGATACGCAGTATTTT	CASSELRSTDTQYF
-	TRBJ2-1	TRBV2	-	TGTGCCAGCACCCGTATCGGGAATGAGCAGTTCTTC	CASTRIGNEQFF
-	TRBJ2-1	TRBV18	TRBD1	TGTGCCAGCTCACCGGGAGGGACAGGGGGCGCCAATGAGCAGTTCTTC	CASSPGGTGGANEQFF
-	TRBJ2-5	TRBV7-2	-	TGTGCCAGCAGCTTAGCTCCTAGAGAGACCCAGTACTTC	CASSLAPRETQYF
-	TRBJ2-2	TRBV18	TRBD2	TGTGCCAGCTCACCTTTGAGCGGGAAAGCCGGGGAGCTGTTTTTT	CASSPLSGKAGELFF
-	TRBJ2-2	TRBV3-1/TRBV3-2	TRBD2	TGTGCCAGCAGCCGCGCCGGGACTATTAACACCGGGGAGCTGTTTTTT	CASSRAGTINTGELFF
-	TRBJ2-4	TRBV7-2	TRBD2	TGTGCCAGCAGCTTAGAACTAGCGGGGGCACTAGCCAAAAACATTCAGTACTTC	CASSLELAGALAKNIQYF
-	TRBJ1-3	TRBV5-1	TRBD1	TGCGCCAGCAGCTCGGACAGGGGATTAGGAAACACCATATATTTT	CASSSDRGLGNTIYF
few	TRBJ2-2	TRBV4-2	TRBD2	TGTGCCAGCAGCCAGGCGGGCGGGAGTTGGACCGGGGAGCTGTTTTTT	CASSQAGGSWTGELFF
-	TRBJ2-1	TRBV9	TRBD2	TGTGCCAGCAGCCCCCGGTTAGCGGGAGTAGGAAATGAGCAGTTCTTC	CASSPRLAGVGNEQFF